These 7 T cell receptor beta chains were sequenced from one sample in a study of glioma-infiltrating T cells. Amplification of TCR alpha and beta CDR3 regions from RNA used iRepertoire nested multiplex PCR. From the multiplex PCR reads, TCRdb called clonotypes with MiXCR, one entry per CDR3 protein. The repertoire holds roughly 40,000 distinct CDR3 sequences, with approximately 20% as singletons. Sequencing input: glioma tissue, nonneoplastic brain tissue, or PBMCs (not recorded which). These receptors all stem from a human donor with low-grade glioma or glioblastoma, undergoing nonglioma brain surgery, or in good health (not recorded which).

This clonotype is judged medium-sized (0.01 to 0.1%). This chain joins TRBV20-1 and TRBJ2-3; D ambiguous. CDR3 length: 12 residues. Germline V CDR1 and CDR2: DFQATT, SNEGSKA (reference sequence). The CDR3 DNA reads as TGCTCCCGGAAGGGCAGCACAGATACGCAGTATTTT. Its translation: CSRKGSTDTQYF.

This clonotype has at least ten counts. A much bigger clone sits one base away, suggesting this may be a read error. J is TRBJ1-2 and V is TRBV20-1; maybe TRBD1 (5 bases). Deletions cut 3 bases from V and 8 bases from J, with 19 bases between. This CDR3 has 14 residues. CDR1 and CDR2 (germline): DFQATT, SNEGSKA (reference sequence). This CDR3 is CSARDTGAPGGYTF. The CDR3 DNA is TGCAGTGCTAGGGATACCGGGGCACCAGGCGGCTACACCTTC.

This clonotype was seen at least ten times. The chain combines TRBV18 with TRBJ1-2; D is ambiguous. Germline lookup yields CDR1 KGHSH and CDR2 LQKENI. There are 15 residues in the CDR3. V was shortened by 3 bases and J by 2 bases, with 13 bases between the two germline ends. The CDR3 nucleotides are TGTGCCAGCTCACCCGGGCAGAACACCAACTATGGCTACACCTTC. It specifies CASSPGQNTNYGYTF.

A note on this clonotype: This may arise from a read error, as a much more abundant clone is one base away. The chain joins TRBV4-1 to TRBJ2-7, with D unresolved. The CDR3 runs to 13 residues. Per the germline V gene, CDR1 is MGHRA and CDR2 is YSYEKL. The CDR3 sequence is CASNQGSGYEQYF. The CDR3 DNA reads TGCGCCAGCAACCAAGGATCCGGCTACGAGCAGTACTTC.

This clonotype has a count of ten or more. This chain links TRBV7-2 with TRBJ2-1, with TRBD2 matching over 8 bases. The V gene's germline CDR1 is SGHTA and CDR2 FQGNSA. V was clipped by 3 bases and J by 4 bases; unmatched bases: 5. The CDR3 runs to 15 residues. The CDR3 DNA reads TGTGCCAGCAGCTTCGGTAGCGGGACATACAATGAGCAGTTCTTC. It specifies CASSFGSGTYNEQFF.

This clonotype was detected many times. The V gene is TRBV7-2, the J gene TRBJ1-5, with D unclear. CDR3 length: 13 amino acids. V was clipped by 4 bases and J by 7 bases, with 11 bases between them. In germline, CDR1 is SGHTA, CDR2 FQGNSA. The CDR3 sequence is CASSSKPGQPQHF. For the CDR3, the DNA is TGTGCCAGCAGCTCCAAGCCAGGACAGCCCCAGCATTTT.

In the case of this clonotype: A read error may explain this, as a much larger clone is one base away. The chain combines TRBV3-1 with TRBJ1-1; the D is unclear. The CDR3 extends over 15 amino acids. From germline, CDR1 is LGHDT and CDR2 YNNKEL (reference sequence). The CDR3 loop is CASRQDRPLNTEAFF. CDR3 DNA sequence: TGTGCCAGCAGACAAGATAGGCCTCTGAACACTGAAGCTTTCTTT.